This entry lists 30 T cell receptor beta chains sequenced from one sample in a study of OX40 agonist ivuxolimab in advanced cancers. The library was produced with the immunoSEQ multiplex PCR assay. TCRdb holds this immuneACCESS table with in-frame rearrangements only. Some clones are missing; in checked studies, unresolved V genes explain under half, and the rest has no known cause. The sample table contains 66,000 or so clones; only one count was recorded for 85% of them. The ten largest clones capture less than 5% of the sample. Sequenced here: CD4+ or CD8+ T cells sorted from blood, sampled in a trial of the OX40 agonist ivuxolimab. The receptors derive from an adult with an advanced solid tumor such as melanoma, head and neck, liver or kidney cancer.

The rearrangement links TRBV5-4 to TRBJ1-4, with D hard to call. Germline CDR1 SGHNT, CDR2 YYREEE (reference sequence). V lost 1 base to trimming and J lost 5 bases, with 12 bases between them. This CDR3 comprises 15 residues. Here the CDR3 reads CASSLRTDTNEKLFF. The CDR3 DNA reads as TGTGCCAGCAGCTTGAGGACGGATACCAATGAAAAACTGTTTTTT.

V gene TRBV10-3 combines with J gene TRBJ2-2; TRBD1 matches at 9 bases. The ends lost 8 bases at V and 6 bases at J; junction bases unmatched: 13. In germline, CDR1 is ENHRY, CDR2 SYGVKD. This CDR3 has 16 residues. The CDR3 reads CAIRGQGISVAGELFF. The CDR3, as DNA: TGTGCCATCCGGGGACAGGGTATTAGTGTAGCCGGGGAGCTGTTTTTT.

V usage is TRBV5-1 and J usage is TRBJ2-6; no reliable D call. Per the germline V gene, CDR1 is SGHRS and CDR2 is YFSETQ. Trimming shortened V by 4 bases and J by 0 bases, and 11 bases separated the two germline ends. This CDR3 is 16 amino acids long. In DNA, the CDR3 is TGCGCCAGCAGCCCGGCCTTGGGCTCTGGGGCCAACGTCCTGACTTTC. Residues: CASSPALGSGANVLTF. The whole variable domain, remainder taken from reference TRBV5-1 and TRBJ2-6, is KAGVTQTPRYLIKTRGQQVTLSCSPISGHRSVSWYQQTPGQGLQFLFEYFSETQRNKGNFPGRFSGRQFSNSRSEMNVSTLELGDSALYLCASSPALGSGANVLTFGAGSRLTVL.

This chain joins TRBV2 and TRBJ1-3; possibly TRBD1 for D (6 bases). This CDR3 is built from 13 residues. V was trimmed by 9 bases and J by 1 base, leaving 10 bases between them. CDR1 is SNHLY and CDR2 is FYNNEI in the germline V gene. The CDR3 coding sequence is TGTGCCAGTCAGGGGTATTCTGGAAACACCATATATTTT. Translation: CASQGYSGNTIYF.

The rearrangement joins TRBV10-1 to TRBJ2-7; D is uncertain. CDR3 length equals 12 residues. Germline CDR1 is WNHNN and CDR2 is SYGVQD (reference sequence). V was clipped by 3 bases and J by 2 bases, with 5 bases between them. The CDR3 nucleotides read TGCGCCAGCAGTGATTCAGCCTACGAGCAGTACTTC. Translating gives CASSDSAYEQYF.

This chain links TRBV10-3 with TRBJ2-2, with D possibly being TRBD2 (5 bases). Germline V gene data show CDR1 as ENHRY and CDR2 as SYGVKD. The CDR3 is made up of 14 amino acids. Trimming pared 8 bases from V and 7 bases from J, leaving 17 bases between. CDR3 residues: CAILISGKVGELFF. CDR3 DNA sequence: TGTGCCATCTTGATTTCCGGGAAGGTCGGGGAGCTGTTTTTT.

This clone was seen only a few times. The V and J genes are TRBV5-5 and TRBJ2-2; D possibly corresponds to TRBD1 (5 bases). Germline-derived CDR1 and CDR2 are SGHKS and YYEKEE (reference sequence). Trimming removed 0 bases from V and 7 bases from J, with 10 bases in between. This CDR3 has 14 amino acids. Here the CDR3 DNA reads TGTGCCAGCAGCTTGGACAGGCCGTTCGGGGAGCTGTTTTTT. Its translation is CASSLDRPFGELFF.

The chain couples TRBV7-8 to TRBJ1-2, with D unclear. There are 16 residues in the CDR3. Trimming cost V 5 bases and J 5 bases, with 21 bases left between them. Germline V CDR1 and CDR2: SGHVS, FQNEAQ. The CDR3 is CASSARTGVGGYGYTF. In DNA, the CDR3 is TGTGCCAGCAGCGCCCGGACTGGGGTTGGAGGGTATGGCTACACCTTC.

The V call is TRBV9, the J call TRBJ2-2; D gene unclear. Trimming shortened V by 0 bases and J by 4 bases, and 7 bases separated the two germline ends. The germline gives CDR1 SGDLS, CDR2 YYNGEE. This CDR3 has 14 amino acids. The CDR3 loop is CASSVGASTGELFF. The CDR3 DNA follows: TGTGCCAGCAGCGTAGGGGCTAGCACCGGGGAGCTGTTTTTT.

The chain couples TRBV7-9 to TRBJ1-5; 9 bases align to TRBD1. This CDR3 is built from 16 residues. Losses at the gene ends were 4 bases for V and 1 base for J; bases not matched to a gene: 5. In germline, CDR1 is SEHNR, CDR2 FQNEAQ (reference sequence). CDR3 DNA sequence: TGTGCCAGCAGCTCAACAGGGGGCCCAAGCAATCAGCCCCAGCATTTT. It specifies CASSSTGGPSNQPQHF.

In this sample, this clone turned up once. V usage is TRBV9 and J usage is TRBJ2-2, with D perhaps matching TRBD1 (5 bases). V was pared by 1 base and J by 6 bases, with 13 bases between. The CDR3 is 15 amino acids. Germline-derived CDR1 and CDR2 are SGDLS and YYNGEE. In nucleotides, the CDR3 is TGTGCCAGCAGCGTATTGCAGGGCTGGTCCGGGGAGCTGTTTTTT. Translating gives CASSVLQGWSGELFF.

The chain employs TRBV5-4 and TRBJ1-2; D not resolved. The V gene's germline CDR1 is SGHNT and CDR2 YYREEE (reference sequence). The CDR3 covers 16 residues. V was pared by 3 bases and J by 1 base, with 16 bases between. The CDR3, as DNA: TGTGCCAGCAGCTCGGGAAGGACGACCCTTAACTATGGCTACACCTTC. Translated: CASSSGRTTLNYGYTF.

The chain carries TRBV4-2 and TRBJ1-5, with D possibly matching TRBD1 (6 bases). The CDR3 covers 18 residues. Trimming left V 0 bases short and J 1 base short, with 16 bases between. Germline-derived CDR1 and CDR2 are LGHNA and YNFKEQ. The CDR3 loop is CASSQEVGGGRSNQPQHF. The CDR3 DNA reads TGTGCCAGCAGCCAAGAAGTGGGGGGCGGACGGAGCAATCAGCCCCAGCATTTT.

The rearrangement links TRBV4-1 to TRBJ2-2; a possible D gene is TRBD1 (7 bases). Germline assignment: CDR1 MGHRA and CDR2 YSYEKL. The CDR3 has 15 amino acids. With 4 bases removed from V and 6 bases from J, the gap between germline ends came to 15 bases. The CDR3 loop is CASSLLTGEAGELFF. DNA for the CDR3: TGCGCCAGCAGCCTCCTTACAGGGGAGGCCGGGGAGCTGTTTTTT.

This rearrangement joins TRBV11-2 to TRBJ2-7; no clear D gene. V was shortened by 6 bases and J by 3 bases, with 6 bases between the two germline ends. Germline V gives CDR1 SGHAT, CDR2 FQNNGV. This CDR3 has 11 amino acids. The CDR3 sequence: CASRISYEQYF. CDR3 DNA sequence: TGTGCCAGCAGAATTAGCTACGAGCAGTACTTC.

This rearrangement joins TRBV10-3 to TRBJ1-1; 8 nucleotides agree with TRBD1. This CDR3 has 13 residues. Germline CDR1 is ENHRY and CDR2 is SYGVKD. The V and J ends lost 4 bases and 4 bases, in that order; junction bases with no gene match: 2. Written as DNA, the CDR3 is TGTGCCATCAGTGCACAGGGGGTCACTGAAGCTTTCTTT. This encodes CAISAQGVTEAFF.

The V and J genes are TRBV18 and TRBJ1-3, with unresolved D. The germline V gene has CDR1 KGHSH and CDR2 LQKENI. Trimming stripped 0 bases from V and 4 bases from J, with 10 bases between. The CDR3 runs to 15 residues. DNA for the CDR3: TGTGCCAGCTCACCACCGAAAGGGATCGGAAACACCATATATTTT. Translating gives CASSPPKGIGNTIYF.

The chain has TRBV11-2 and TRBJ1-1; D uncertain. The germline CDR1 and CDR2 sequences are SGHAT and FQNNGV. Deletions cut 0 bases from V and 7 bases from J, with 9 bases between. CDR3 size: 13 residues. The DNA for the CDR3 is TGTGCCAGCAGCTTAGATCTGAGGAGTGAAGCTTTCTTT. Translated: CASSLDLRSEAFF.

The J gene is TRBJ1-2, the V gene TRBV11-2; D possibly corresponds to TRBD1 (6 bases). Germline V lookup: CDR1 SGHAT, CDR2 FQNNGV. This CDR3 is 12 amino acids long. Deletions cut 6 bases from V and 7 bases from J, with 12 bases between. The CDR3 here is CASSWGASGYTF. The CDR3 DNA reads TGTGCCAGCAGTTGGGGGGCGAGTGGCTACACCTTC.

V usage is TRBV5-1 and J usage is TRBJ1-1; the match to TRBD1 covers 11 bases. The germline CDR1 and CDR2 sequences are SGHRS and YFSETQ. Trimming took 5 bases from V and 0 from J; bases not matched to a gene: 6. The CDR3 extends over 16 amino acids. This chain's CDR3 is CASRGQGAPMNTEAFF. CDR3 DNA: TGCGCCAGCAGAGGACAGGGGGCGCCGATGAACACTGAAGCTTTCTTT.

This clone came up a few times. The V gene is TRBV7-2, the J gene TRBJ1-4, with a weak D call TRBD1 (6 bases). The V end was cut by 1 base, the J end by 7 bases, with 19 bases between. This CDR3 is built from 17 residues. CDR1 and CDR2 (germline): SGHTA, FQGNSA. The CDR3 loop is CASSLGTSPQGGEKLFF. The CDR3 region has the DNA TGTGCCAGCAGCTTAGGCACGTCCCCACAGGGAGGTGAAAAACTGTTTTTT.

The chain couples TRBV28 to TRBJ2-4, with 9 positions matching TRBD1. Germline CDR1 and CDR2: MDHEN and SYDVKM. The CDR3 contains 15 residues. The J segment lost 7 bases and the V segment lost 4 bases, leaving 8 bases of the junction unmatched. Here the CDR3 reads CASSSTGTGWNIQYF. CDR3 nucleotide sequence: TGTGCCAGCAGTTCCACCGGGACAGGGTGGAACATTCAGTACTTC. The full variable domain, rest sourced from reference TRBV28 and TRBJ2-4, is DVKVTQSSRYLVKRTGEKVFLECVQDMDHENMFWYRQDPGLGLRLIYFSYDVKMKEKGDIPEGYSVSREKKERFSLILESASTNQTSMYLCASSSTGTGWNIQYFGAGTRLSVL.

This sequence joins TRBV5-1 and TRBJ1-1; no definite D call. Per germline, CDR1 SGHRS and CDR2 YFSETQ. V was cut by 0 bases and J by 8 bases, with 14 bases left in between. The CDR3 totals 14 residues. CDR3 DNA: TGCGCCAGCAGCTTGGCACCCGGCCGGTCGGAAGCTTTCTTT. Protein: CASSLAPGRSEAFF.

The chain employs TRBV18 and TRBJ1-1; no firm D call. This CDR3 is built from 16 residues. CDR1 is KGHSH, CDR2 LQKENI, per germline. Trimming cost V 1 base and J 1 base, with 13 bases left between them. DNA of the CDR3: TGTGCCAGCTCACCACTTCAGGTCAAGAGGAACACTGAAGCTTTCTTT. It specifies CASSPLQVKRNTEAFF.

This clone was counted only a few times. The rearrangement joins TRBV15 to TRBJ1-2, with a tentative D call TRBD1 (6 bases). In germline, CDR1 is LNHNV, CDR2 YYDKDF (reference sequence). Deletions cut 5 bases from V and 2 bases from J, with 18 bases between. This CDR3 region has 16 residues. CDR3 sequence: CATSSHPPTGNYGYTF. The CDR3 nucleotides read TGTGCCACCAGCTCTCACCCCCCTACAGGGAACTATGGCTACACCTTC. Full variable domain (rest looked up from reference TRBV15 and TRBJ1-2): DAMVIQNPRYQVTQFGKPVTLSCSQTLNHNVMYWYQQKSSQAPKLLFHYYDKDFNNEADTPDNFQSRRPNTSFCFLDIRSPGLGDTAMYLCATSSHPPTGNYGYTFGSGTRLTVV.

This chain connects TRBV6-6 to TRBJ2-3, with D possibly being TRBD1 (6 bases). V was pared by 2 bases and J by 1 base, with 10 bases between. The germline CDR1 and CDR2 sequences are MNHNY and SVGAGI (reference sequence). The CDR3 runs 15 residues. Here the CDR3 DNA reads TGTGCCAGCAGTTACCCAGGGGTTGGCACAGATACGCAGTATTTT. Translated: CASSYPGVGTDTQYF.

The V gene is TRBV11-1, the J gene TRBJ1-1; 7 bases line up with TRBD1. The CDR3 covers 15 residues. CDR1 and CDR2 (germline): SGHAT, FQDESV (reference sequence). V lost 5 bases and J lost 5; bases outside the gene matches: 11. The CDR3: CASSPPERGRTEAFF. The DNA of the CDR3 is TGTGCCAGCAGCCCACCCGAGAGGGGGCGGACTGAAGCTTTCTTT.

DNA of the CDR3: TGTGCCTGGAGTTACAGGGGCCCGTACCAAGAGACCCAGTACTTC. This gives the protein CAWSYRGPYQETQYF. The V gene is TRBV30, the J gene TRBJ2-5; 7 nucleotides line up with TRBD1. The CDR3 extends over 15 amino acids. Germline loops: CDR1 GTSNPN, CDR2 SVGIG (reference sequence). Unmatched junction bases numbered 6, after V lost 2 bases and J lost 0 bases.

The chain employs TRBV18 and TRBJ1-6; 8 bases are a match to TRBD1. CDR1 is KGHSH, CDR2 LQKENI, per germline. This CDR3 region has 15 residues. V shed 3 bases, J shed 6 bases, and the junction held 4 bases outside the gene matches. The CDR3 protein is CASSPGTGVNSPLHF. The CDR3 bases are TGTGCCAGCTCACCCGGGACAGGAGTTAATTCACCCCTCCACTTT.

The genes are TRBV7-2 and TRBJ2-5, with 16 bases fitting TRBD2. Trimming took 5 bases from V and 5 from J; bases not matched to a gene: 11. The length of the CDR3 is 18 residues. Germline V gene lookup returns CDR1 SGHTA and CDR2 FQGNSA. The CDR3 DNA reads as TGTGCCAGCAGCCTCGAACAGGGACTAGCGGGGGGGCAGGAGACCCAGTACTTC. It encodes CASSLEQGLAGGQETQYF.